This record looks at one T cell receptor beta chain sequence and its context. This sample includes further DNA sequences coding for the same CDR3. Generated by immunoSEQ multiplex PCR, the TCRdb table keeps only in-frame clones and is missing some. The data show about 310,000 clones, around 87% seen once. The data belong to a study of blood T cell repertoires in COVID-19. The CDR3 runs 14 residues. Germline loops: CDR1 SGHRS, CDR2 YFSETQ. Trimming cost V 0 bases and J 0 bases, with 5 bases left between them. This chain joins TRBV5-1 and TRBJ2-3; D not certain. The TCR was taken from a man aged 50-60 years with active or convalescent COVID-19. Sequenced: peripheral blood. The CDR3 spells CASSLGSSTDTQYF. The CDR3 nucleotides are TGCGCCAGCAGCTTGGGCAGTAGCACAGATACGCAGTATTTT. Full variable domain (rest looked up from reference TRBV5-1 and TRBJ2-3): KAGVTQTPRYLIKTRGQQVTLSCSPISGHRSVSWYQQTPGQGLQFLFEYFSETQRNKGNFPGRFSGRQFSNSRSEMNVSTLELGDSALYLCASSLGSSTDTQYFGPGTRLTVL.